The 7 T cell receptor beta chains below come from one sample, sequenced in a study of shared clonotypes between healthy human individuals. Generated by immunoSEQ multiplex PCR, the TCRdb table keeps only in-frame clones and is missing some. The table has about 1.1 million clones, around three quarters seen once. Sequencing was done on a sample of memory CD4+ T cells from PBMCs. Subset in this sample: CD45RA-negative fraction. These receptors originate from a man aged 18 to 29 in good health. Some clones in this sample may be carry-over from other donors' samples.

This sequence joins TRBV18 and TRBJ1-1; a weak D match, TRBD1 (6 bases). Germline V CDR1 and CDR2: KGHSH, LQKENI. This CDR3 region has 13 residues. The V end was cut by 5 bases, the J end by 1 base, with 8 bases between. The CDR3 DNA sequence: TGTGCCAGCTCATCGGGACAGAACACTGAAGCTTTCTTT. Translation gives CASSSGQNTEAFF.

V is TRBV28 and J is TRBJ2-1; TRBD1 matches at 8 bases. From germline, CDR1 is MDHEN and CDR2 SYDVKM. The ends lost 6 bases at V and 12 bases at J; junction bases unmatched: 10. The CDR3 is 13 amino acids. CDR3 DNA sequence: TGTGCCAGCAGCACCTACCCCGACAGGGGGCAGTTCTTC. Translated, it gives CASSTYPDRGQFF. The whole variable domain, remainder taken from reference TRBV28 and TRBJ2-1, is DVKVTQSSRYLVKRTGEKVFLECVQDMDHENMFWYRQDPGLGLRLIYFSYDVKMKEKGDIPEGYSVSREKKERFSLILESASTNQTSMYLCASSTYPDRGQFFGPGTRLTVL.

In this sample, this clone turned up a few times. The chain combines TRBV9 with TRBJ2-3; TRBD2 aligns across 11 bases. The trim removed 7 bases at V and 8 bases at J, leaving 9 bases unmatched. The germline CDR1 and CDR2 sequences are SGDLS and YYNGEE. The CDR3 extends over 14 amino acids. Here the CDR3 reads CASSATSGSGTQYF. The CDR3 bases are TGTGCCAGCTCCGCAACTAGCGGGAGTGGTACGCAGTATTTT.

This clone was recorded at least ten times. The chain is built from TRBV27 and TRBJ1-2, with D uncertain. The V gene's germline CDR1 is MNHEY and CDR2 SMNVEV (reference sequence). V was trimmed by 2 bases and J by 3 bases, leaving 13 bases between them. The CDR3 spans 15 residues. The CDR3 DNA reads TGTGCCAGCAGTTTACGATTCGGTTACGACTATGGCTACACCTTC. Its protein product is CASSLRFGYDYGYTF.

The gene calls are TRBV4-3 and TRBJ2-5; TRBD2 matches 15 bases. The CDR3 has 20 residues. CDR1 is LGHNA and CDR2 is YSLEER in the germline V gene. Trimming took 4 bases from V and 0 from J; bases not matched to a gene: 12. Here the CDR3 DNA reads TGCGCCAGCAGCCTCCAAGCTGGACTAGCGGGAGGGAGGAACCAAGAGACCCAGTACTTC. The encoded protein is CASSLQAGLAGGRNQETQYF.

This clone was detected a few times. This chain joins TRBV5-1 and TRBJ1-6, with TRBD1 matching 7 bases. CDR3 length: 14 residues. Looked up from germline, CDR1 is SGHRS and CDR2 is YFSETQ. J lost 10 bases, V lost 2 bases, and 6 bases had no gene match. DNA of the CDR3: TGCGCCAGCAGCTTTACAGGGGAGCGATCACCCCTCCACTTT. Its protein product is CASSFTGERSPLHF.

The chain combines TRBV28 with TRBJ1-2, with 7 nucleotides matching TRBD1. Losses at the gene ends were 7 bases for V and 7 bases for J; bases not matched to a gene: 6. The germline gives CDR1 MDHEN, CDR2 SYDVKM. CDR3 length equals 12 residues. The CDR3: CASTDRASGYTF. CDR3 DNA: TGTGCCAGCACCGACAGGGCGAGTGGCTACACCTTC.